This note documents a single TCR beta chain sequence. Antigen unknown. There are 14 residues in the CDR3. With 7 bases clipped from V and 5 bases from J, the junction kept 5 bases outside the gene matches. Germline V gives CDR1 SGHAT, CDR2 FQNNGV. These data come from a study of CD8 T cells in ankylosing spondylitis. Findings and caveats of the study: Blood from ankylosing spondylitis patients appeared to carry a characteristic roughly 8-variant TCR beta motif.

Quantitative 5'-RACE with molecular barcodes generated TCR beta libraries. MiXCR, applied by TCRdb to the 5' RACE reads, yields one record per CDR3 protein. The sample holds 220,000 or so distinct CDR3 sequences, about 18% seen once. This TCR derives from a male donor with ankylosing spondylitis. The sample taken for sequencing was blood, either unsorted or a sorted T cell fraction (not recorded which). This rearrangement joins TRBV11-2 to TRBJ2-1, with 10 bases that match TRBD2. The CDR3 loop is CASTSGLADNEQFF. The CDR3 bases are TGTGCCAGCACGTCCGGACTAGCGGACAATGAGCAGTTCTTC. Full variable domain (rest looked up from reference TRBV11-2 and TRBJ2-1): EAGVAQSPRYKIIEKRQSVAFWCNPISGHATLYWYQQILGQGPKLLIQFQNNGVVDDSQLPKDRFSAERLKGVDSTLKIQPAKLEDSAVYLCASTSGLADNEQFFGPGTRLTVL.